The clone carrying this T cell receptor (beta chain) was recorded at least ten times. Gene names follow the mouse nomenclature. The read ends 4 residues early relative to the CDR3; the germline J gene fills the gap. Other DNA variants within this sample encode the same CDR3. After isolation, RNA underwent reverse transcription to generate cDNA as the sequencing template. The repertoire was sequenced with immunoSEQ multiplex PCR; TCRdb's copy has only in-frame clones and lacks some. The sample yields 250,000 or so clones, without any singletons. These data are taken from a study of CD8+ T cells in alopecia areata. Trimming pared 0 bases from V and 4 bases from J, leaving 3 bases between. From germline, CDR1 is NSQYPW and CDR2 LRSPGD (reference sequence). The CDR3 loop spans 12 amino acids. CD4, CD8alpha, NKG2D, NKG2ACE and other markers were used to sort pooled cutaneous lymph node cells.

Sequenced sample: CD4+ T cells sorted from a lymph node. This TCR was recovered from a C3H/HeJ mouse with alopecia areata. This strain has MHC haplotype H2-k. This rearrangement joins TRBV1 to TRBJ1-1; D call uncertain. The covered CDR3 bases are TGCACCTGCAGTGCAGACAGCACA. It yields the protein CTCSADST. The entire CDR3 protein is CTCSADSTEVFF.